Listed below are T cell receptor beta chains from one sample, sequenced in a study of technical replicates of blood from four donors. Profiled with immunoSEQ multiplex PCR; TCRdb holds only in-frame clones, not every one. Altogether 75,000 to 95,000 clones are present, about 95% being singletons, with the ten largest covering around 0.26%. Sequencing input: T cells isolated from PBMCs. The receptors were gathered from a human donor in good health. Both conserved end residues are part of each CDR3. D genes are given only for firm matches. The size field is filled for only some rows; it gives once, few, many or a size class.

J gene,V gene,clone size,D gene,CDR3 DNA,CDR3 protein
TRBJ2-3,TRBV2,-,TRBD2,TGTGCCAGCAGTGAATTAGGGCGAGTTAGCGGGTACGATACGCAGTATTTT,CASSELGRVSGYDTQYF
TRBJ2-1,TRBV6-4,-,-,TGTGCCAGCAGTGACCGGGGATCGAATGAGCAGTTCTTC,CASSDRGSNEQFF
TRBJ2-3,TRBV4-2,-,-,TGTGCCAGCAGCCCGAGAAAGAAGGGGGGGGTGTCAACTCACACAGATACGCAGTATTTT,CASSPRKKGGVSTHTDTQYF
TRBJ2-1,TRBV6-4,once,TRBD2,TGTGCCAGCAGACGATCGGGTATGGGACCTAGCGGGAGTTATGATGAGCAGTTCTTC,CASRRSGMGPSGSYDEQFF
TRBJ1-2,TRBV10-1,-,-,TGCCCGAGGAAGGGGTCCCACTATGGCTACACCTTC,CPRKGSHYGYTF
TRBJ2-6,TRBV19,-,TRBD1,TGTGCCAGTAACGGGCAGGGGGCTGGGGCCAACGTCCTGACTTTC,CASNGQGAGANVLTF
TRBJ1-1,TRBV28,-,-,TGTGCCAGCAGTTTTCTTGCTGGAGCGGAGTACACTGAAGCTTTCTTT,CASSFLAGAEYTEAFF
TRBJ2-4,TRBV10-3,-,-,TGTGCCATCAGTGAGTCGATATGGACTGGTTCGGGCGAAAACATTCAGTACTTC,CAISESIWTGSGENIQYF
TRBJ1-5,TRBV28,-,TRBD1,TGTGCCAGCTCCCACGGGACAGGAGATCTGATCAGCAATCAGCCCCAGCATTTT,CASSHGTGDLISNQPQHF
TRBJ2-1,TRBV7-9,-,TRBD1,TGTGCCAGCAGCTCACCGGGACAGGGTTTCAATGAGCAGTTCTTC,CASSSPGQGFNEQFF
TRBJ2-7,TRBV7-6,-,-,TGTGCCAGCAGCTCGTCCTTGGGCCCAGTCTTGCTGGAGCAGTACTTC,CASSSSLGPVLLEQYF
TRBJ1-4,TRBV6-5,-,-,TGTGCCAGCAGCCTATGGCAACAGGGCCCTAAAAAACTGTTTTTT,CASSLWQQGPKKLFF
TRBJ1-2,TRBV15,-,TRBD1,TGTGCCACCAGCAGAGATAGGACAGGACAGCGAGGCTACACCTTC,CATSRDRTGQRGYTF
TRBJ2-7,TRBV28,-,-,TGTGCCAGCAGTTTCTCTACTCTCCGCGAGCAGTACTTC,CASSFSTLREQYF
TRBJ1-5,TRBV19,-,TRBD1,TGTGCCAGTAGGAGACAGGGCGTAAGCAATCAGCCCCAGCATTTT,CASRRQGVSNQPQHF
TRBJ2-3,TRBV27,-,TRBD2,TGTGCCAGCAGTCGGGGGGGGAGCCGCACAGATACGCAGTATTTT,CASSRGGSRTDTQYF
TRBJ1-1,TRBV5-5,-,-,TGTGCCAGCAGCTTGCGCCTTGGCGGCACTGAAGCTTTCTTT,CASSLRLGGTEAFF
TRBJ1-3,TRBV6-6,-,-,TGTGCCAGCAGTTACGGCCATGCGGGGGCGGGAAACACCATATATTTT,CASSYGHAGAGNTIYF
TRBJ2-7,TRBV14,-,-,TGTGCCAGCAGCCAAGCTCACCTAAGGGGATACGAGCAGTACTTC,CASSQAHLRGYEQYF
TRBJ2-1,TRBV11-1,-,-,TGTGCCAGCAACAGGAGATCCCATGAGCAGTTCTTC,CASNRRSHEQFF
TRBJ1-2,TRBV6-4,-,TRBD1,TGTGCCAGCAGTGACTTGGACAGGGACGGCAGCTACACCTTC,CASSDLDRDGSYTF
TRBJ2-5,TRBV25-1,-,-,TGTGCCAGCAGTAAGGACACCCCATGGGCCCAGTACTTC,CASSKDTPWAQYF
TRBJ2-7,TRBV7-8,-,-,TGTGCCAGCAGCTTAGAGCGACAGGTGATTTACGAGCAGTACTTC,CASSLERQVIYEQYF
TRBJ2-1,TRBV11-2,-,-,TGTGCCAGCACCCCCGAACTAGCAAGGTACAATGAGCAGTTCTTC,CASTPELARYNEQFF
TRBJ1-2,TRBV7-6,once,-,TGTGCCAGCAGCCCGGCCCCAGGGCAGATCCATGGCTACACCTTC,CASSPAPGQIHGYTF
TRBJ2-7,TRBV5-6,-,-,TGTGCCAGCAGCCCTCTTCCCACTAGAGGCTGGGACGAGCAGTACTTC,CASSPLPTRGWDEQYF
TRBJ2-7,TRBV2,once,-,TGTGCCAGCAGCGCAGACAGTCTCGAGCAGTACTTC,CASSADSLEQYF
TRBJ2-7,TRBV7-6,-,-,TGTGCCAGCAGCTTCGGACAGAAAGACTACGAGCAGTACTTC,CASSFGQKDYEQYF
TRBJ1-3,TRBV29-1,-,-,TGCAGCGTCCAGGGCCTCCCCTCTGGAAACACCATATATTTT,CSVQGLPSGNTIYF
TRBJ2-7,TRBV4-1,-,-,TGCGCCAGCAGCCACAAAAAGGAGGGCTACGAGCAGTACTTC,CASSHKKEGYEQYF
TRBJ2-7,TRBV10-2,-,-,TGCGCCAGCAGATCTAGATCCCGGGGCGAGCAGTACTTC,CASRSRSRGEQYF
TRBJ2-4,TRBV19,-,-,TGTGCCAGTAGTATAGGTCCCCGGGAGAGCAAAAACATTCAGTACTTC,CASSIGPRESKNIQYF
TRBJ2-7,TRBV28,few,-,TGTGCCAGCAGTTTGGCAGCGCCTCCCTACGAGCAGTACTTC,CASSLAAPPYEQYF
TRBJ1-1,TRBV7-9,once,TRBD1,TGTGCCAGCAGCTTAGTGCCCATGACAGGGGGAGGGAACACTGAAGCTTTCTTT,CASSLVPMTGGGNTEAFF
TRBJ1-1,TRBV19,-,-,TGTGCCAGTAGTACCAGAACTGAAGCTTTCTTT,CASSTRTEAFF
TRBJ1-4,TRBV5-5,once,-,TGTGCCAGCAGCGGGCTCCTCGCAAGGGGTGAAAAACTGTTTTTT,CASSGLLARGEKLFF
TRBJ1-3,TRBV29-1,once,-,TGCAGCGTTGGTTCCGGTAGAGGGGAGGGACACTCTGGAAACACCATATATTTT,CSVGSGRGEGHSGNTIYF
TRBJ1-5,TRBV7-8,-,TRBD1,TGTGCCAGCAGCTTAGGAGGACAGGGATCTTATCAGCCCCAGCATTTT,CASSLGGQGSYQPQHF
TRBJ2-1,TRBV4-2,-,-,TGTGCCAGCAGCCCCGACCCCGGTAGAGGGCAGTTCTTC,CASSPDPGRGQFF
TRBJ2-7,TRBV28,-,TRBD2,TGTGCCAGCAGTTTGTTAGCGGGACTCGCCTACGAGCAGTACTTC,CASSLLAGLAYEQYF
TRBJ2-7,TRBV20-1,-,-,TGCAGTGCTTACTTCAGGGGTAAGCAGTACTTC,CSAYFRGKQYF
TRBJ1-3,TRBV11-1,-,TRBD1,TGTGCCAGCAGCTTAAGAGGGGGCGCTTCTGGAAACACCATATATTTT,CASSLRGGASGNTIYF
TRBJ2-7,TRBV7-6,-,-,TGTGCCAGCAGCTTAGCGATGGGGGCCGCTGTCGAGCAGTACTTC,CASSLAMGAAVEQYF
TRBJ2-5,TRBV11-2,-,TRBD1,TGTGCCAGCAGCCCTCCGAGACAGGGGCTTCAAGAGACCCAGTACTTC,CASSPPRQGLQETQYF
TRBJ2-1,TRBV6-1,-,TRBD2,TGTGCCAGCAGTGGGAGGACTAGGATCGCCTACAATGAGCAGTTCTTC,CASSGRTRIAYNEQFF
TRBJ2-3,TRBV6-1,-,TRBD2,TGTGCCAGCAGTGTCACTAGCGGGAGGCTTTGGGATACGCAGTATTTT,CASSVTSGRLWDTQYF
TRBJ1-3,TRBV7-8,once,-,TGTGCCAGCAGCCAAAGGAGGGCAGGGGGAAACACCATATATTTT,CASSQRRAGGNTIYF